The sample holds one count of the clone carrying this T cell receptor (beta chain). The CDR3 consists of 14 residues. Trimming took 7 bases from V and 3 from J; bases not matched to a gene: 5. The germline V gene has CDR1 LNHDA and CDR2 SQIVND (reference sequence). This sample was taken from a study of blood T cell repertoires in COVID-19. The wider study: Acute and convalescent COVID-19 samples came from the United States, Italy and Spain. T cells, B-cell-depleted T cells, or PBMCs provided the cDNA or gDNA that served as material.

Clones were read by immunoSEQ multiplex PCR, and TCRdb kept only the in-frame ones, dropping some. This table has 150,000 to 200,000 clones, approximately 95% appearing once. The J gene is TRBJ2-5, the V gene TRBV19, with 10 bases that match TRBD1. This TCR was sampled from a woman aged 60-70 years with COVID-19, enrolled during active disease. Specimen: peripheral blood. DNA of the CDR3: TGTGCCAGTAAGACAGGGGGCGGAGAAGAGACCCAGTACTTC. Residues: CASKTGGGEETQYF.